What follows is one T cell receptor (beta chain) and its context. Original data processing: Estimates of nucleated cell counts were drawn from the amplification of reference gene primers. Sequencing used immunoSEQ multiplex PCR; TCRdb keeps in-frame clones, though not all of them. Clonal size and the V and J genes are those of that table, whereas D and trimming came from the DNA. The repertoire has around 280,000 clones, 86% of them found once; the top ten carry over 2%. These data belong to a study of blood T cell repertoires in COVID-19. Study-wide context: Whether acute or convalescent, the COVID-19 samples came from the United States, Italy and Spain. Nucleic acid was either cDNA or gDNA, and it came from T cells, B-cell-depleted T cells, or PBMCs.

The V end lost 4 bases, the J end lost 9 bases, and 13 bases lay between the germline ends. The CDR3 length is 12 residues. Germline V gene lookup returns CDR1 SGHDT and CDR2 YYEEEE. This rearrangement joins TRBV5-6 to TRBJ2-5; D perhaps matches TRBD2 (5 bases). The clonotype comes from a woman in her twenties or thirties who had recovered from COVID-19. Sequencing used peripheral blood. The CDR3 reads CASSQTGEAQYF. In DNA, the CDR3 is TGTGCCAGCAGCCAAACCGGGGAAGCCCAGTACTTC.